This T cell receptor (beta chain) was found in a study of cytomegalovirus exposure and HLA in healthy donors. Looked up from germline, CDR1 is LGHNA and CDR2 is YSLEER. The CDR3 is made up of 15 amino acids. V lost 3 bases, J lost 2 bases, and 7 bases stayed unmatched. It was with 60 Vbeta and 13 Jbeta primers that the PCR ran. Data came from immunoSEQ multiplex PCR; TCRdb stores just in-frame clones and leaves some out. The table includes 100,000 to 150,000 clones, about a sixth detected once. The receptor was derived from a female donor in good health and CMV-seropositive. J is TRBJ2-7 and V is TRBV4-3; 7 bases match TRBD2. Material for sequencing was PBMCs. The CDR3 region is CASSHELGGAYEQYF. CDR3 in DNA: TGCGCCAGCAGCCATGAGTTGGGGGGGGCCTACGAGCAGTACTTC.